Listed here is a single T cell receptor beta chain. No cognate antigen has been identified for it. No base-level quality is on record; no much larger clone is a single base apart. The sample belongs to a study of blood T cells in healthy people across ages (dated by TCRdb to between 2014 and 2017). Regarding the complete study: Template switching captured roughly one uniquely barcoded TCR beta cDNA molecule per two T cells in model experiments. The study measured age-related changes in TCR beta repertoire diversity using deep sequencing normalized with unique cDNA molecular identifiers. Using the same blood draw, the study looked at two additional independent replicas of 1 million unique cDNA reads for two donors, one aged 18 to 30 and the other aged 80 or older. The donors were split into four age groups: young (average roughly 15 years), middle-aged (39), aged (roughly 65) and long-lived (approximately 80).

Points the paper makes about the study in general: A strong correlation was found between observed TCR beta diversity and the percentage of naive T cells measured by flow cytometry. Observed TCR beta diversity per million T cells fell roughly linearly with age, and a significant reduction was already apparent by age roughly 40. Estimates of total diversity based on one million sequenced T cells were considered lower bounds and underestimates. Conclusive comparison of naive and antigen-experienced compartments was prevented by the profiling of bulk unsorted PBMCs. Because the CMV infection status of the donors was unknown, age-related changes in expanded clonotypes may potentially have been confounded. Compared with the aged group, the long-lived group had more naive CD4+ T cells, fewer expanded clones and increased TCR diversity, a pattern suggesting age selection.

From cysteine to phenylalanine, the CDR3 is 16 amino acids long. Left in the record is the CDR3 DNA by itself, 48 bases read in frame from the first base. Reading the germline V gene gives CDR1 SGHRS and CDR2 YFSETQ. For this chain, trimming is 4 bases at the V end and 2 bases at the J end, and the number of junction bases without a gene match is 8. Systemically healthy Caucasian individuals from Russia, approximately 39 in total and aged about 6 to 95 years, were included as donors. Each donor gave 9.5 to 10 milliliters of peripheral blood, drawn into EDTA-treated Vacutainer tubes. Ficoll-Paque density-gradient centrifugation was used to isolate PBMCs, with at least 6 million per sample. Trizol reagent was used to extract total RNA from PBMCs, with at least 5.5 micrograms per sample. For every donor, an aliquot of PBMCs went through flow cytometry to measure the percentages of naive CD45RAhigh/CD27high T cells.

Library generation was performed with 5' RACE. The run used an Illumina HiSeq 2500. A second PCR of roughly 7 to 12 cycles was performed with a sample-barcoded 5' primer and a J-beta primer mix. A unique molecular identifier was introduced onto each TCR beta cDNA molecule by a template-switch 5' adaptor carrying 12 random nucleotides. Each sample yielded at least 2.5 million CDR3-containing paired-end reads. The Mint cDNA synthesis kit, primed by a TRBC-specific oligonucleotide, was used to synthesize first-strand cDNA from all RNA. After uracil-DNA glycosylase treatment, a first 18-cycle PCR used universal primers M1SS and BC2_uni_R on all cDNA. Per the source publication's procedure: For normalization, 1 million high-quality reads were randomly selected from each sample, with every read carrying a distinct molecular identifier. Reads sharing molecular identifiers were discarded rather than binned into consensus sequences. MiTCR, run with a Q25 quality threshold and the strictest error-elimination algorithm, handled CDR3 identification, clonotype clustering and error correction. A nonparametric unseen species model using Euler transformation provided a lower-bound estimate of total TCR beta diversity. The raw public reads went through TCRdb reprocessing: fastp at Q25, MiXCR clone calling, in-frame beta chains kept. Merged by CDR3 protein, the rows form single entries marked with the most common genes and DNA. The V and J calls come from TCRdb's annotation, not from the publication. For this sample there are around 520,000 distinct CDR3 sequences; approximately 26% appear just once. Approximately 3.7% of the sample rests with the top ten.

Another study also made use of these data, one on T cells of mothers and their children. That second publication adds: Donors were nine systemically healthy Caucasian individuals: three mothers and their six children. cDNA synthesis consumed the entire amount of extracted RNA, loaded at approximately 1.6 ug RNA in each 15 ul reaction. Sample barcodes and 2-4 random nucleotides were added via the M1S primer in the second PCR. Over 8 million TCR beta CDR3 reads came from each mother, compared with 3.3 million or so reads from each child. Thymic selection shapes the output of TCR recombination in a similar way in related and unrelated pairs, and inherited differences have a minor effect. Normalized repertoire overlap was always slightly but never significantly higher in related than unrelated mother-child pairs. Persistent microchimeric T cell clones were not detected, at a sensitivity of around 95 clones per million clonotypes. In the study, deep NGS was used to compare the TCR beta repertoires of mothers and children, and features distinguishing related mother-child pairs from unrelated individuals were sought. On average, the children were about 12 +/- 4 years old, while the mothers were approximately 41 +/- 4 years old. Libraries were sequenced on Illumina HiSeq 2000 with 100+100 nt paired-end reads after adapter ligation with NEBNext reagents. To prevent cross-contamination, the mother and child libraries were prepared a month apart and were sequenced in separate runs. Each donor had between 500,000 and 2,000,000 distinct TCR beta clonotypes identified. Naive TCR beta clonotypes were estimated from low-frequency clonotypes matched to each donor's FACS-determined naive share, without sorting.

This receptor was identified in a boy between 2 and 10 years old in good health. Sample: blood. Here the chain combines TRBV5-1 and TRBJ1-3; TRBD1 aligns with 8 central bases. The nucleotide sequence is TGCGCCAGCAGCACCGGACAGGGCAATACTGGAAACACCATATATTTT. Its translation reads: CASSTGQGNTGNTIYF.